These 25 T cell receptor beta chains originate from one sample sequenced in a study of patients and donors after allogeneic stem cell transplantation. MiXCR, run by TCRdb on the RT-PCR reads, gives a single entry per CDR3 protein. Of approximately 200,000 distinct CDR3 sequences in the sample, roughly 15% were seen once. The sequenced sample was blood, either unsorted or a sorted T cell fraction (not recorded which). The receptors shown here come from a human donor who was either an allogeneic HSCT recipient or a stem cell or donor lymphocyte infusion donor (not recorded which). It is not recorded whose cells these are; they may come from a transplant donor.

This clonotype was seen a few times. In DNA, the CDR3 is TGTGCCAGCAGCTGGAGGGACCTTCAAGAGACCCAGTACTTC. Translated, it gives CASSWRDLQETQYF. V is TRBV5-5 and J is TRBJ2-5; possible D gene TRBD2, 6 bases. The V gene lost 3 bases and the J gene lost 2 bases, with 11 bases spanning the gap. The germline V gene encodes CDR1 SGHKS and CDR2 YYEKEE (reference sequence). The CDR3 sequence is 14 residues long.

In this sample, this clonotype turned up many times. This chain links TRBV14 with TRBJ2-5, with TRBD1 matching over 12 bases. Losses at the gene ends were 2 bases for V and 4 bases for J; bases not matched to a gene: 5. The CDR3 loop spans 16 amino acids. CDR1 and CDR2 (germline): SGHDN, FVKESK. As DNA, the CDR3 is TGTGCCAGCAGCCAAATGGGACAGGGGGCAGCAGAGACCCAGTACTTC. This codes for CASSQMGQGAAETQYF.

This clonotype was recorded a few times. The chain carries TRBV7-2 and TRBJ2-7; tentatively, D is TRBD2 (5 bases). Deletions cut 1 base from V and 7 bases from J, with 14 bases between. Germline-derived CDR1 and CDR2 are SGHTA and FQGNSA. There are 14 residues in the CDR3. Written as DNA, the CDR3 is TGTGCCAGCAGCTTAGGTCCCGGGGTTGGGGAGCAGTACTTC. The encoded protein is CASSLGPGVGEQYF.

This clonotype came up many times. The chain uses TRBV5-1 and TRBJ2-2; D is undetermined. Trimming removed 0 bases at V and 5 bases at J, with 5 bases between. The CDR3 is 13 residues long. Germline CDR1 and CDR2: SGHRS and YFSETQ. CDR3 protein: CASSLAVTGELFF. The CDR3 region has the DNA TGCGCCAGCAGCTTGGCGGTTACCGGGGAGCTGTTTTTT.

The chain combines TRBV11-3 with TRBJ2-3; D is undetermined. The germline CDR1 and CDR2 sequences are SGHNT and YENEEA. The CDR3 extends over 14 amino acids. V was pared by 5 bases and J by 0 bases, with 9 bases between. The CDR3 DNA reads TGTGCCAGCAGCCGACAAGCTAGCACAGATACGCAGTATTTT. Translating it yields CASSRQASTDTQYF.

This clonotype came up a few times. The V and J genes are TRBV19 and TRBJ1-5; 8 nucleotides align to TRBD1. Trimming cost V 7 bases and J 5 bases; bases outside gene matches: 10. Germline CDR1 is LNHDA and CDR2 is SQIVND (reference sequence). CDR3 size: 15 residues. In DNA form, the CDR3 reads TGTGCCAGTATTACCTCGACAGGGGCCTATCAGCCCCAGCATTTT. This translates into CASITSTGAYQPQHF.

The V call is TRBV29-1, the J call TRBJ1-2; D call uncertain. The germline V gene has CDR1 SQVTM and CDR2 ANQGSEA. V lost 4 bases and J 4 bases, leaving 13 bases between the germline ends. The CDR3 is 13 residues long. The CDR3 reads CSVADGNRYGYTF. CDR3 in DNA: TGCAGCGTTGCTGACGGAAACCGCTATGGCTACACCTTC.

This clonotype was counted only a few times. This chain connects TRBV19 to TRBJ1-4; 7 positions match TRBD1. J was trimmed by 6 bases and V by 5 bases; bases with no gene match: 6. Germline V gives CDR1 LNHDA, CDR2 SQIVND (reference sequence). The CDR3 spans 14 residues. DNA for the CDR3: TGTGCCAGTAGTGTTGGACAGGTAGATGAAAAACTGTTTTTT. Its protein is CASSVGQVDEKLFF.

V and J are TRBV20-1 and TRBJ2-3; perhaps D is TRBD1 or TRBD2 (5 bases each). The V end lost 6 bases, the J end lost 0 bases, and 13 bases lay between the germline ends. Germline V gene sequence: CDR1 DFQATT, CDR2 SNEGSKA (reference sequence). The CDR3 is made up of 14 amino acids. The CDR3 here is CSADGDGSTDTQYF. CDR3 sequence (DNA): TGCAGTGCCGATGGGGACGGTAGCACAGATACGCAGTATTTT.

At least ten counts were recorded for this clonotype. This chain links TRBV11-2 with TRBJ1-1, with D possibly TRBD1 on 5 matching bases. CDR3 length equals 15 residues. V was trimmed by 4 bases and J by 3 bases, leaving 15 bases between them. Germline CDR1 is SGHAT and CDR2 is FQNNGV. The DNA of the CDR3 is TGTGCCAGCAGCTGGGTTCGGGGACGGGACACTGAAGCTTTCTTT. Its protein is CASSWVRGRDTEAFF.

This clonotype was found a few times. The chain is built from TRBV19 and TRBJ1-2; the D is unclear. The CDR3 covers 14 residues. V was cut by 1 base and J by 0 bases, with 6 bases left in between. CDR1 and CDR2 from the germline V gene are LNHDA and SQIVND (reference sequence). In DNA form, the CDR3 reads TGTGCCAGTAGTATAGCCGGGTCTAACTATGGCTACACCTTC. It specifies CASSIAGSNYGYTF.

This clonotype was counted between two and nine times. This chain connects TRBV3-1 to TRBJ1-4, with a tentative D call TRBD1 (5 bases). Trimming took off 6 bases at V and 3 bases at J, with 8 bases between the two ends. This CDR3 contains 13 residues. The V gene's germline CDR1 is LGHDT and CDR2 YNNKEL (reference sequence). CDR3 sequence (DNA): TGTGCCAGCAGACGACAGTCTAATGAAAAACTGTTTTTT. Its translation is CASRRQSNEKLFF.

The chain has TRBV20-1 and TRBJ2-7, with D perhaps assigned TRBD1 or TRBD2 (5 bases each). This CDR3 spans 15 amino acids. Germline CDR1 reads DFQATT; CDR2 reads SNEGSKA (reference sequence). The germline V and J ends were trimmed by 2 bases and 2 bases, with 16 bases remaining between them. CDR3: CSARSRDANPYEQYF. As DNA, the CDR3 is TGCAGTGCTAGATCCCGGGACGCCAATCCCTACGAGCAGTACTTC.

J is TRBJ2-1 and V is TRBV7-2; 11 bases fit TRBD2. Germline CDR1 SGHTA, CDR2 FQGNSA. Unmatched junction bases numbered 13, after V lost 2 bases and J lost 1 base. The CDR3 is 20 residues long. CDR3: CASSLTPQLAGGRSYNEQFF. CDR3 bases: TGTGCCAGCAGCTTAACGCCTCAGCTAGCGGGAGGTCGGTCCTACAATGAGCAGTTCTTC.

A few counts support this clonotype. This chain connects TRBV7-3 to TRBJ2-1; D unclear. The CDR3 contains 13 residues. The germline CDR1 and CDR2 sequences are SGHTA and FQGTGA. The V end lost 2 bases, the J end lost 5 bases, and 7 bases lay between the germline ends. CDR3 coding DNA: TGTGCCAGCAGCTTACCCGTTAACAATGAGCAGTTCTTC. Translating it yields CASSLPVNNEQFF.

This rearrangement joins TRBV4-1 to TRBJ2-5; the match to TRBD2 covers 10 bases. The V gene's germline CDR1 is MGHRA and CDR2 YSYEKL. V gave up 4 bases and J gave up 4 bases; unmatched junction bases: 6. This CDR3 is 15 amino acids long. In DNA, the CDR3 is TGCGCCAGCAGCCCCCAACTAGCGGGAAGAGAGACCCAGTACTTC. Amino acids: CASSPQLAGRETQYF.

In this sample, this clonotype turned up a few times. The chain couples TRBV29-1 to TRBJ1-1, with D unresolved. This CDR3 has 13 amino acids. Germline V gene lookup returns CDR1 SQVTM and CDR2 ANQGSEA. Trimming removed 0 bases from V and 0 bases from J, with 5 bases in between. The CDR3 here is CSVEDRVNTEAFF. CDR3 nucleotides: TGCAGCGTTGAAGATCGCGTGAACACTGAAGCTTTCTTT.

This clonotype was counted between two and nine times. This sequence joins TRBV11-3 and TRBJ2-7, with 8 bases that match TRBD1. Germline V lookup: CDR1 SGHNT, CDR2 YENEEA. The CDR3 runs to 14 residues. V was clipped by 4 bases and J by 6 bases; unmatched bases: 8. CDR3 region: CASSWDGTGTEQYF. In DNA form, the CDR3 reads TGTGCCAGCAGCTGGGACGGGACAGGTACCGAGCAGTACTTC. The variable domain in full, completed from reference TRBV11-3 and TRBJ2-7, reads EAGVVQSPRYKIIEKKQPVAFWCNPISGHNTLYWYLQNLGQGPELLIRYENEEAVDDSQLPKDRFSAERLKGVDSTLKIQPAELGDSAVYLCASSWDGTGTEQYFGPGTRLTVT.

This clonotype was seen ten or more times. CDR3 DNA: TGCGCCAGCAGCTTGGTTGAGTCCTACGAGCAGTACTTC. Protein sequence: CASSLVESYEQYF. V and J are TRBV5-1 and TRBJ2-7; D is uncertain. Germline CDR1 is SGHRS and CDR2 is YFSETQ. This CDR3 contains 13 residues. V lost 0 bases and J lost 1, with 5 bases in between.

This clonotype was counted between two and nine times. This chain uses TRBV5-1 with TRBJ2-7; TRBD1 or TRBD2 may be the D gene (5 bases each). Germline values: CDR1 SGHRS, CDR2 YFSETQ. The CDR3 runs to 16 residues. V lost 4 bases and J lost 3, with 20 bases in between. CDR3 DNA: TGCGCCAGCAGCCCCGTTTCAGGGTCCGGGGACTACGAGCAGTACTTC. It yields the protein CASSPVSGSGDYEQYF.

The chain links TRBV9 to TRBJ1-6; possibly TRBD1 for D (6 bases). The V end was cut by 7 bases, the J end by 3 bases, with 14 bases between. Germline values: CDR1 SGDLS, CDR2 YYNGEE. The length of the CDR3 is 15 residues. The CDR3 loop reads CASPRGASYNSPLHF. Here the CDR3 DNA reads TGTGCCAGCCCCCGGGGGGCGAGCTATAATTCACCCCTCCACTTT.

The CDR3 sequence: CSAPPPSTDTQYF. CDR3 sequence (DNA): TGCAGTGCCCCTCCGCCTAGCACAGATACGCAGTATTTT. This chain connects TRBV20-1 to TRBJ2-3; D is undetermined. The V gene lost 6 bases and the J gene lost 0 bases, with 10 bases spanning the gap. CDR1 and CDR2 (germline): DFQATT, SNEGSKA (reference sequence). The CDR3 contains 13 residues.

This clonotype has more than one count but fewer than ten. CDR3 amino acids: CASSRTGGRTEAFF. In DNA, the CDR3 is TGTGCCAGCAGTCGAACAGGGGGGAGGACTGAAGCTTTCTTT. The chain is built from TRBV6-2 or TRBV6-3 and TRBJ1-1, with 8 bases that match TRBD1. The V segment lost 5 bases and the J segment 5 bases; nucleotides outside the gene matches: 7. Germline loops: CDR1 MNHEY, CDR2 SVGEGT. The CDR3 contains 14 residues.

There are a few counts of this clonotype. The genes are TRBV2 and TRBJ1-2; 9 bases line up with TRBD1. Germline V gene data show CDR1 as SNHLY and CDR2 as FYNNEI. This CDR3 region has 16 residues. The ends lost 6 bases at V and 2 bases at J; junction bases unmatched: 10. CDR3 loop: CASRYPQGAQNYGYTF. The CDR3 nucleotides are TGTGCCAGCAGATACCCACAGGGGGCGCAGAACTATGGCTACACCTTC.

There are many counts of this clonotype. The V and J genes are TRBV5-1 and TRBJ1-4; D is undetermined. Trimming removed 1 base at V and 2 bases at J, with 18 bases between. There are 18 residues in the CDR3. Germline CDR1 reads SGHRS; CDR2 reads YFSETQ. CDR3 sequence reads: CASSLTPVDPRTNEKLFF. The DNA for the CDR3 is TGCGCCAGCAGCTTGACTCCCGTCGACCCTCGTACTAATGAAAAACTGTTTTTT.